The 13 T cell receptor beta chains below all came from one sample that was sequenced in a study of T-cell reconstitution after alpha-beta-depleted transplantation in children. Unique molecular identifiers were built into the TCRbeta library. TCRdb reprocessed the PCR reads with MiXCR, giving one entry per CDR3 protein. The data contain about 210,000 distinct CDR3 sequences, approximately 15% of them seen just once; the ten biggest clones take up 35% to 50%. Specimen: PBMCs, mostly from graft donor cells, collected 360 days after TCRalphabeta/CD19-depleted stem cell transplant. The receptors come from a male patient between 2 and 15 years old who had a stem cell transplant for acute lymphoblastic leukemia, so the T cells may come from the graft donor.

This CDR3 is CASALTLPRAGRPEKLFF. DNA of the CDR3: TGTGCCAGCGCTTTAACCCTCCCCCGGGCAGGCCGCCCTGAAAAACTGTTTTTT. This chain links TRBV13 with TRBJ1-4, with no clear D. Germline V lookup: CDR1 PRHDT, CDR2 FYEKMQ (reference sequence). Trimming took off 8 bases at V and 7 bases at J, with 29 bases between the two ends. The CDR3 totals 18 residues.

This clonotype came up a few times. The chain is built from TRBV10-3 and TRBJ2-1; possibly TRBD1 for D (5 bases). V was clipped by 8 bases and J by 6 bases, with 17 bases between them. Germline V gene data show CDR1 as ENHRY and CDR2 as SYGVKD. This CDR3 comprises 14 residues. For the CDR3, the DNA is TGTGCCATCGAATCTAGGGGTGAGGCCAATGAGCAGTTCTTC. Translating it yields CAIESRGEANEQFF.

This chain joins TRBV21-1 and TRBJ2-2; no DNA check was done on the table's D call, TRBD1. TRBV21-1 is labeled a pseudogene. The CDR3 extends over 16 amino acids. CDR3 sequence: CASSSTGNANTGELFF. The CDR3 region has the DNA TGTGCCAGCAGCTCGACAGGGAACGCGAACACCGGGGAGCTGTTTTTT.

This clonotype appeared a single time. This sequence joins TRBV11-2 and TRBJ2-4, with a possible D match to TRBD1 (5 bases). With 0 bases removed from V and 1 base from J, the gap between germline ends came to 13 bases. Germline V gene data show CDR1 as SGHAT and CDR2 as FQNNGV. CDR3 length: 17 amino acids. The CDR3 is CASSLEAGLGAKNIQYF. The CDR3 DNA is TGTGCCAGCAGCTTAGAAGCAGGGCTGGGGGCCAAAAACATTCAGTACTTC.

The chain employs TRBV11-2 and TRBJ2-7; D is uncertain. CDR1 is SGHAT and CDR2 is FQNNGV in the germline V gene. The CDR3 loop spans 15 amino acids. V lost 0 bases to trimming and J lost 3 bases, with 12 bases between them. This CDR3 reads CASSLDRAASYEQYF. The CDR3 DNA follows: TGTGCCAGCAGCTTAGATCGGGCAGCAAGCTACGAGCAGTACTTC. Looking up the rest from reference TRBV11-2 and TRBJ2-7 gives the full variable domain: EAGVAQSPRYKIIEKRQSVAFWCNPISGHATLYWYQQILGQGPKLLIQFQNNGVVDDSQLPKDRFSAERLKGVDSTLKIQPAKLEDSAVYLCASSLDRAASYEQYFGPGTRLTVT.

This clonotype has a handful of counts. The CDR3 coding sequence is TGTGCCAGCAGTCCGGGACAGGGGGCATGGACGTTCAATGAAAAACTGTTTTTT. Protein sequence: CASSPGQGAWTFNEKLFF. J is TRBJ1-4 and V is TRBV5-5; 12 positions match TRBD1. J lost 5 bases, V lost 5 bases, and 13 bases had no gene match. CDR1 and CDR2 from the germline V gene are SGHKS and YYEKEE (reference sequence). The CDR3 extends over 18 amino acids.

This clonotype appeared a few times. The chain combines TRBV27 with TRBJ1-2; 7 nucleotides match TRBD1. Germline V lookup: CDR1 MNHEY, CDR2 SMNVEV (reference sequence). V was clipped by 5 bases and J by 0 bases; unmatched bases: 9. This CDR3 has 16 residues. The CDR3 here is CASSGFNRGANYGYTF. In DNA, the CDR3 is TGTGCCAGCAGTGGATTTAACAGGGGAGCTAACTATGGCTACACCTTC.

Regarding this clonotype: One junction end does not reproduce the germline sequence, and a read error may be involved. The genes are TRBV6-5 and TRBJ1-6; the D is unclear. Per the germline V gene, CDR1 is MNHEY and CDR2 is SVGAGI. The CDR3 length is 14 residues. The CDR3 reads CTSSYSANHSPLHF. In DNA, the CDR3 is TGTACCAGCAGTTACTCGGCAAATCATTCACCCCTCCACTTT.

The chain is built from TRBV5-1 and TRBJ2-3, with TRBD1 as a possible D gene (5 bases). Trimming cost V 0 bases and J 2 bases, with 16 bases left between them. The germline V gene has CDR1 SGHRS and CDR2 YFSETQ. This CDR3 is 17 amino acids long. For the CDR3, the DNA is TGCGCCAGCAGCTTGGAAAGGGGCACAGCCTACACAGATACGCAGTATTTT. Its protein product is CASSLERGTAYTDTQYF.

V is TRBV10-3 and J is TRBJ2-1; 12 nucleotides match TRBD2. Unmatched junction bases numbered 3, after V lost 3 bases and J lost 0 bases. CDR1 is ENHRY, CDR2 SYGVKD, per germline. The CDR3 runs 17 residues. CDR3: CAISDRTSGVSYNEQFF. The CDR3 DNA reads as TGTGCCATCAGTGATAGGACTAGCGGGGTCTCCTACAATGAGCAGTTCTTC.

The chain recombines TRBV5-1 with TRBJ2-7; no clear D. Trimming removed 0 bases at V and 4 bases at J, with 8 bases between. The CDR3 loop spans 13 amino acids. CDR1 and CDR2 from the germline V gene are SGHRS and YFSETQ. The CDR3 DNA follows: TGCGCCAGCAGCTTGGCCACGGGTTACGAGCAGTACTTC. The encoded protein is CASSLATGYEQYF.

This chain connects TRBV12-3 or TRBV12-4 to TRBJ2-3; D ambiguous. This CDR3 spans 14 amino acids. Trimming stripped 2 bases from V and 10 bases from J, with 16 bases between. The CDR3 protein is CASSLRNQVSAQYF. The DNA of the CDR3 is TGTGCCAGCAGTTTAAGAAATCAAGTTTCGGCGCAGTATTTT.

This clonotype was picked up a small number of times. This chain joins TRBV3-1 and TRBJ1-4, with 7 bases aligning to TRBD1. CDR1 LGHDT and CDR2 YNNKEL come from the germline V gene (reference sequence). With 4 bases clipped from V and 5 bases from J, the junction kept 10 bases outside the gene matches. CDR3 length equals 16 residues. In DNA, the CDR3 is TGTGCCAGCAGCCCCCGGGGGACAGCAGCGAATGAAAAACTGTTTTTT. Translation gives CASSPRGTAANEKLFF. Variable domain in full (rest from reference TRBV3-1 and TRBJ1-4): DTAVSQTPKYLVTQMGNDKSIKCEQNLGHDTMYWYKQDSKKFLKIMFSYNNKELIINETVPNRFSPKSPDKAHLNLHINSLELGDSAVYFCASSPRGTAANEKLFFGSGTQLSVL.